A single sample gave rise to the 3 T cell receptor beta chains below, sequenced in a study of blood T cell repertoires in COVID-19 (dated by TCRdb to 2018 to 2020). Libraries came from the immunoSEQ multiplex PCR assay. What TCRdb holds here is the immuneACCESS table cut down to in-frame rearrangements. Part of the clones is not present; checked against another copy, under half of the missing clones reflect an unresolved V gene, and the others are unexplained. For this sample there are around 98,000 clones; about 80% appear just once. The ten largest clones capture roughly 10% of the sample. What was sequenced was peripheral blood. These receptors all stem from a man in his sixties or seventies with active or convalescent COVID-19.

The V gene is TRBV19, the J gene TRBJ1-2; 8 bases are a match to TRBD1. Germline V CDR1 and CDR2: LNHDA, SQIVND (reference sequence). With V trimmed by 6 bases and J by 6 bases, 6 bases remained unmatched. The CDR3 runs 13 residues. The CDR3 spells CASRTQGANGYTF. In DNA, the CDR3 is TGTGCCAGTAGGACTCAGGGGGCGAATGGCTACACCTTC.

V and J are TRBV7-9 and TRBJ1-1; TRBD1 is a possible D gene (6 bases). The CDR3 runs 13 residues. Germline lookup yields CDR1 SEHNR and CDR2 FQNEAQ (reference sequence). The V end lost 2 bases, the J end lost 4 bases, and 8 bases lay between the germline ends. The CDR3 sequence: CASSLQGSTEAFF. Written as DNA, the CDR3 is TGTGCCAGCAGCTTACAGGGGAGCACTGAAGCTTTCTTT. The variable domain in full, completed from reference TRBV7-9 and TRBJ1-1, reads DTGVSQNPRHKITKRGQNVTFRCDPISEHNRLYWYRQTLGQGPEFLTYFQNEAQLEKSRLLSDRFSAERPKGSFSTLEIQRTEQGDSAMYLCASSLQGSTEAFFGQGTRLTVV.

This chain joins TRBV18 and TRBJ2-3; 9 bases are a match to TRBD1. The J segment lost 3 bases and the V segment lost 2 bases, leaving 3 bases of the junction unmatched. This CDR3 has 15 amino acids. Germline V lookup: CDR1 KGHSH, CDR2 LQKENI. The CDR3 is CASSPGQGRTDTQYF. CDR3 coding DNA: TGTGCCAGCTCACCAGGACAGGGGAGGACAGATACGCAGTATTTT.